Listed here are 21 T cell receptor beta chains from one sample, sequenced in a study of identical twins. TCRdb re-analysed the 5' RACE reads in MiXCR, keeping a single row per CDR3 protein. The table lists some 660,000 distinct CDR3 sequences, over 8.5% of them singletons. This sample also belongs to another study, concerning yellow fever vaccine responses in identical twins.

The sequenced sample consisted of PBMCs. These TCRs come from a woman aged 18 to 35 in good health.

This clonotype was detected a few times. This rearrangement joins TRBV7-9 to TRBJ2-1; TRBD2 is a possible D gene (7 bases). CDR1 and CDR2 (germline): SEHNR, FQNEAQ (reference sequence). V shed 4 bases and J shed 9 bases, with 19 bases lying between them. This CDR3 region has 15 residues. In DNA, the CDR3 is TGTGCCAGCAGCTCCCTCCGGGGGGCTGAGGGTGAGCAGTTCTTC. Translated, it gives CASSSLRGAEGEQFF. The whole variable domain, remainder taken from reference TRBV7-9 and TRBJ2-1, is DTGVSQNPRHKITKRGQNVTFRCDPISEHNRLYWYRQTLGQGPEFLTYFQNEAQLEKSRLLSDRFSAERPKGSFSTLEIQRTEQGDSAMYLCASSSLRGAEGEQFFGPGTRLTVL.

This clonotype showed up just a few times. J is TRBJ2-1 and V is TRBV19; D is perhaps TRBD2 (6 bases). Per germline, CDR1 LNHDA and CDR2 SQIVND (reference sequence). The CDR3 is made up of 13 amino acids. Trimming shortened V by 1 base and J by 10 bases, and 11 bases separated the two germline ends. This CDR3 is CASSIGGGTEQFF. CDR3 nucleotides: TGTGCCAGTAGTATAGGCGGCGGGACGGAGCAGTTCTTC.

The rearrangement links TRBV5-1 to TRBJ2-7; D possibly corresponds to TRBD2 (6 bases). The germline CDR1 and CDR2 sequences are SGHRS and YFSETQ. There are 16 residues in the CDR3. V was shortened by 0 bases and J by 4 bases, with 17 bases between the two germline ends. This CDR3 reads CASSLVSGTQTYEQYF. CDR3 nucleotides: TGCGCCAGCAGCTTGGTTTCAGGGACTCAGACGTACGAGCAGTACTTC.

The genes are TRBV4-3 and TRBJ1-5; D call uncertain. The CDR3 contains 15 residues. The germline V gene has CDR1 LGHNA and CDR2 YSLEER. V shed 0 bases and J shed 5 bases, with 11 bases lying between them. The DNA of the CDR3 is TGCGCCAGCAGCCAAGACCGGGTAACCGATCAGCCCCAGCATTTT. This gives the protein CASSQDRVTDQPQHF.

This clonotype turned up a few times. V gene TRBV7-8 combines with J gene TRBJ1-3; 8 nucleotides agree with TRBD1. CDR3 size: 17 residues. V shed 5 bases and J 4 bases; nucleotides not matched to a gene: 13. Germline CDR1 is SGHVS and CDR2 is FQNEAQ. CDR3 region: CASSPNPGQGVGNTIYF. DNA for the CDR3: TGTGCCAGCAGCCCGAATCCCGGACAGGGCGTAGGAAACACCATATATTTT.

This clonotype was detected a few times. CDR3 residues: CASSSRLERAYEQYF. CDR3 sequence (DNA): TGTGCCAGCAGCTCGAGACTAGAACGGGCCTACGAGCAGTACTTC. The chain is built from TRBV5-5 and TRBJ2-7; weak D call: TRBD2 (6 bases). Germline lookup yields CDR1 SGHKS and CDR2 YYEKEE (reference sequence). Trimming stripped 3 bases from V and 2 bases from J, with 15 bases between. This CDR3 has 15 amino acids.

This clonotype came up a few times. V is TRBV12-3 or TRBV12-4 and J is TRBJ2-1; D ambiguous. This CDR3 is 13 amino acids long. V was pared by 3 bases and J by 8 bases, with 11 bases between. The CDR3 here is CASSFRGPYEQFF. In nucleotides, the CDR3 is TGTGCCAGCAGTTTTCGCGGCCCGTATGAGCAGTTCTTC.

Many counts were recorded for this clonotype. This chain connects TRBV15 to TRBJ1-2; D call uncertain. V shed 5 bases and J shed 3 bases, with 10 bases lying between them. Germline V gives CDR1 LNHNV, CDR2 YYDKDF (reference sequence). The CDR3 totals 13 residues. CDR3 sequence (DNA): TGTGCCACCAGCCCCGACGGCGACTATGGCTACACCTTC. This codes for CATSPDGDYGYTF. The full variable domain, rest sourced from reference TRBV15 and TRBJ1-2, is DAMVIQNPRYQVTQFGKPVTLSCSQTLNHNVMYWYQQKSSQAPKLLFHYYDKDFNNEADTPDNFQSRRPNTSFCFLDIRSPGLGDTAMYLCATSPDGDYGYTFGSGTRLTVV.

The chain employs TRBV11-2 and TRBJ2-1, with D unclear. CDR1 is SGHAT and CDR2 is FQNNGV in the germline V gene. The CDR3 extends over 12 amino acids. V lost 4 bases and J lost 6, with 7 bases in between. The CDR3 sequence: CASSSMSNEQFF. The CDR3 region has the DNA TGTGCCAGCAGCTCCATGAGCAATGAGCAGTTCTTC.

This clonotype was observed a handful of times. The genes are TRBV28 and TRBJ2-1, with 7 positions matching TRBD1. Germline V CDR1 and CDR2: MDHEN, SYDVKM. Unmatched junction bases numbered 11, after V lost 5 bases and J lost 7 bases. This CDR3 has 15 amino acids. DNA of the CDR3: TGTGCCAGCAGTCCGACAGGGCAGATTGGGAATGAGCAGTTCTTC. This encodes CASSPTGQIGNEQFF.

This clonotype was found a few times. The V gene is TRBV7-9, the J gene TRBJ2-3; 11 bases are shared with TRBD2. V dropped 3 bases and J dropped 3; count of bases not matched to a gene: 5. The germline V gene encodes CDR1 SEHNR and CDR2 FQNEAQ (reference sequence). The CDR3 consists of 16 residues. CDR3: CASSFGLAGRTDTQYF. CDR3 DNA: TGTGCCAGCAGCTTCGGACTAGCGGGTAGGACAGATACGCAGTATTTT.

This clonotype was seen only a few times. This rearrangement joins TRBV10-3 to TRBJ2-1, with 11 bases that match TRBD2. V trimming: 6 bases; J trimming: 5 bases; junction bases outside the gene matches: 3. From germline, CDR1 is ENHRY and CDR2 SYGVKD. This CDR3 comprises 14 residues. In nucleotides, the CDR3 is TGTGCCATCAGCCTAGCGGGGGGCCACAATGAGCAGTTCTTC. Residues: CAISLAGGHNEQFF.

This clonotype has ten or more counts. The chain carries TRBV29-1 and TRBJ2-1, with a possible D match to TRBD1 (6 bases). Germline CDR1 reads SQVTM; CDR2 reads ANQGSEA. V was shortened by 7 bases and J by 1 base, with 14 bases between the two germline ends. The length of the CDR3 is 14 residues. CDR3 in amino acids: CSALDSLSYNEQFF. Written as DNA, the CDR3 is TGCAGCGCTCTGGACAGCCTTTCCTACAATGAGCAGTTCTTC.

This clonotype was found many times. V gene TRBV3-1 combines with J gene TRBJ2-7, with D unclear. CDR1 and CDR2 from the germline V gene are LGHDT and YNNKEL (reference sequence). CDR3 size: 14 residues. The V gene lost 2 bases and the J gene lost 2 bases, with 10 bases spanning the gap. CDR3 protein: CASSQPGVTYEQYF. For the CDR3, the DNA is TGTGCCAGCAGCCAACCCGGTGTCACCTACGAGCAGTACTTC.

Ten or more counts support this clonotype. V and J are TRBV3-1 and TRBJ1-4; 8 bases agree with TRBD1. The CDR3 covers 15 residues. The V gene end was trimmed by 4 bases and the J gene end by 5 bases; junction bases not matched to a gene: 6. The V gene's germline CDR1 is LGHDT and CDR2 YNNKEL (reference sequence). DNA of the CDR3: TGTGCCAGCAGCCGTTCCGGGACAGGAAATGAAAAACTGTTTTTT. It translates to CASSRSGTGNEKLFF.

The gene calls are TRBV20-1 and TRBJ2-1, with D unclear. Trimming removed 1 base at V and 6 bases at J, with 7 bases between. This CDR3 spans 12 amino acids. Germline V gene sequence: CDR1 DFQATT, CDR2 SNEGSKA (reference sequence). The CDR3 sequence is CSARGIRNEQFF. The DNA of the CDR3 is TGCAGTGCTAGAGGTATTCGCAATGAGCAGTTCTTC.

This clonotype was found a few times. V is TRBV4-3 and J is TRBJ2-7; 7 bases match TRBD1. The V gene's germline CDR1 is LGHNA and CDR2 YSLEER. The ends lost 4 bases at V and 3 bases at J; junction bases unmatched: 9. This CDR3 has 15 residues. The chain's CDR3 is CASSPRQGPGYEQYF. The CDR3 DNA reads TGCGCCAGCAGCCCCCGACAGGGTCCAGGCTACGAGCAGTACTTC.

The rearrangement uses TRBV14 and TRBJ1-1, with a weak D call TRBD1 (5 bases). V dropped 5 bases and J dropped 2 bases, with 12 bases sitting between them. The CDR3 sequence is 14 residues long. Germline lookup yields CDR1 SGHDN and CDR2 FVKESK. Here the CDR3 DNA reads TGTGCCAGCAGCGCCCGACAGTTAAACACTGAAGCTTTCTTT. It codes for CASSARQLNTEAFF.

In this sample, this clonotype turned up many times. The J gene is TRBJ2-7, the V gene TRBV10-3; unclear D gene. The CDR3 runs to 12 residues. V lost 3 bases and J lost 3, with 6 bases in between. Germline V gene data show CDR1 as ENHRY and CDR2 as SYGVKD. CDR3 amino acids: CAISDSDYEQYF. The CDR3 DNA reads as TGTGCCATCAGTGATTCAGACTACGAGCAGTACTTC.

This clonotype was detected ten times or more. This chain links TRBV24-1 with TRBJ2-1, with D perhaps assigned TRBD1 or TRBD2 (5 bases each). This CDR3 is 16 amino acids long. Trimming removed 4 bases at V and 5 bases at J, with 17 bases between. The V gene's germline CDR1 is KGHDR and CDR2 SFDVKD. This CDR3 reads CATSEPGPTSHNEQFF. In DNA form, the CDR3 reads TGTGCCACCAGTGAACCGGGACCCACGAGCCACAATGAGCAGTTCTTC.

This clonotype was detected ten times or more. The rearrangement uses TRBV2 and TRBJ2-1, with 9 nucleotides matching TRBD2. The CDR3 sequence is 14 residues long. CDR1 and CDR2 from the germline V gene are SNHLY and FYNNEI. Losses at the gene ends were 5 bases for V and 3 bases for J; bases not matched to a gene: 2. CDR3 bases: TGTGCCAGCAGTAAGACTAGCGGCTACAATGAGCAGTTCTTC. It encodes CASSKTSGYNEQFF.